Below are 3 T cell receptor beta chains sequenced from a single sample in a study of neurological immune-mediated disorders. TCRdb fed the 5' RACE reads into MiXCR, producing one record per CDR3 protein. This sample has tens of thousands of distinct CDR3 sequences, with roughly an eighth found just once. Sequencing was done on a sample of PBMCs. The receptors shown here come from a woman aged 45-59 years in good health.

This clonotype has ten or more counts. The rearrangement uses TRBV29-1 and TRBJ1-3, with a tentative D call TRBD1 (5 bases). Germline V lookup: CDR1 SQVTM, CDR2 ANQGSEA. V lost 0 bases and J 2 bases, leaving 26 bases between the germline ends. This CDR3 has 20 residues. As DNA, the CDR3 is TGCAGCGTTGAAGATCTGGGGACGAGAACCCTGCTACTACCTGGAAACACCATATATTTT. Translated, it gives CSVEDLGTRTLLLPGNTIYF.

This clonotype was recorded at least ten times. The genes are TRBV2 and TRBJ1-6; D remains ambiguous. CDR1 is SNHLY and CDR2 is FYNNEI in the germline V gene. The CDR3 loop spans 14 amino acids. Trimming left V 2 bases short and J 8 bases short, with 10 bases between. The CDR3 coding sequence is TGTGCCAGCAGTGAAAACAGTTACTATTCACCCCTCCACTTT. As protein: CASSENSYYSPLHF.

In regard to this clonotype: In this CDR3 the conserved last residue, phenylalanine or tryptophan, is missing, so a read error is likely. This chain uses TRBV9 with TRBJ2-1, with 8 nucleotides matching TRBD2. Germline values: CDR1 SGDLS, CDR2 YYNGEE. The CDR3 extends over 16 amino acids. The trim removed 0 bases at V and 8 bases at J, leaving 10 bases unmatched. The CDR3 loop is CASSVGPGTRGYEQFL. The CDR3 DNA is TGTGCCAGCAGCGTAGGCCCCGGGACTAGAGGGTATGAGCAGTTCTTA.